This TCR beta chain was sequenced in a study of blood T cell repertoires in COVID-19. Looking at the study overall: The United States, Italy and Spain provided the acute and convalescent COVID-19 samples. The analysed material was cDNA or gDNA that came from T cells, B-cell-depleted T cells, or PBMCs.

Trimming pared 2 bases from V and 5 bases from J, leaving 9 bases between. CDR1 and CDR2 from the germline V gene are SGHDN and FVKESK. The CDR3 is made up of 14 amino acids. Per the study methods: Researchers report that nucleated cell counts were estimated from reference gene primer amplification. Only in-frame clones appear in the TCRdb table, and some are missing; sequencing was by immunoSEQ multiplex PCR. D and trimming were read from the DNA, whereas the V and J calls and clone size are those reported in that table. The top ten hold about 4% of the sample, which has fewer than 250,000 clones, about four fifths seen once.

Material for sequencing was peripheral blood. The receptor comes from a man in his forties or fifties with acute or convalescent COVID-19. The chain carries TRBV14 and TRBJ2-2; the D is unclear. As DNA, the CDR3 is TGTGCCAGCAGCCAATCCATAGCTACCGGGGAGCTGTTTTTT. This encodes CASSQSIATGELFF.